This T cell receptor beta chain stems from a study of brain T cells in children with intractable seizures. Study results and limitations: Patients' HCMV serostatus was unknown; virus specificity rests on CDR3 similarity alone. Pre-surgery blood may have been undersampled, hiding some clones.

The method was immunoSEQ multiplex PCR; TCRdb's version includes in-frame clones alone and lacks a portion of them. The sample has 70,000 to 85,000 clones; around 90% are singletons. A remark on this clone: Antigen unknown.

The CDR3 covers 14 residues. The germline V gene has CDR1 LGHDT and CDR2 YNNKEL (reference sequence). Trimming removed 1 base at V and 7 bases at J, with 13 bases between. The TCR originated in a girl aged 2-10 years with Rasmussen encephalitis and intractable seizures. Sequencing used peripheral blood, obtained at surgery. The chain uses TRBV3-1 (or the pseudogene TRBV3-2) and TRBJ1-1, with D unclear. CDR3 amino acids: CASSQVLPDGEAFF. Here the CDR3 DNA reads TGTGCCAGCAGCCAAGTCTTACCCGACGGTGAAGCTTTCTTT.